Below, one T cell receptor (beta chain) is given with its context. These data come from a study of blood T cell repertoires in COVID-19. The V end was cut by 6 bases, the J end by 2 bases, with 10 bases between. The length of the CDR3 is 14 residues. Germline V gives CDR1 SGHTA, CDR2 FQGNSA. Produced via immunoSEQ multiplex PCR; TCRdb's table is partial and in-frame only. The repertoire has under 95,000 clones, roughly four fifths of them found once; the top ten carry 1.2%. Sample: peripheral blood. The clonotype was recovered from a woman of 80 years or more with acute or convalescent COVID-19. V and J are TRBV7-2 and TRBJ2-2, with TRBD2 as a possible D gene (5 bases). The CDR3 DNA follows: TGTGCCAGCAGGCGGACTCCCAACACCGGGGAGCTGTTTTTT. Protein sequence: CASRRTPNTGELFF.